These T cell receptor beta chains were read from a single sample in a study of T-cell memory formation after mild COVID-19. TCRdb passed the 5' RACE reads through MiXCR, listing each CDR3 protein once. This sample has 280,000 or so distinct CDR3 sequences, with approximately 18% found just once. Specimen: PBMCs or a T cell subset sorted from them (not recorded which). The receptor source for this set is a man between 18 and 29 years old who had mild COVID-19 (a few samples of this study predate the infection). Cell type and time point are not known. CDR3s leave out the opening cysteine and the closing phenylalanine or tryptophan.

>TRBV5-1
ASDRGLAGNEQF
>TRBV4-1
ASSQGGRAQAFQY
>TRBV4-1
ASSQDLQGLSYEQY
>TRBV6-5
ASTQHRAGELF
>TRBV12-5
ASGLAPRDSSTDTQY
>TRBV12-3/TRBV12-4
ASSLVLGAGGLTFEQY
>TRBV12-3/TRBV12-4
ASTHQQVNTEAF
>TRBV4-1
ASSQGGLLGNQPQH
>TRBV12-3/TRBV12-4
ASSFRTPLGAYGYT
>TRBV29-1
SVKENTEAF
>TRBV7-2
ASSRVGADTQY
>TRBV5-1
ASTATGRTDTQY
>TRBV12-5
ASDTASGANVLT
>TRBV10-3
AISQFDEQF
>TRBV4-1
ASSQGGMLMNTEAF
>TRBV4-3
ASSQVGQGVFEQY
>TRBV3-1
ASSQDFGTGKYEQY
>TRBV4-2
ASSQIDGRRAKNIQY
>TRBV20-1
SAGDRNEQF
>TRBV29-1
SAADRVSGELF
>TRBV2
ASRIRAGGWNEQF
>TRBV6-2/TRBV6-3
ASRQGGGEQF